This T cell receptor beta chain was recorded in a study of T cell changes during pregnancy in multiple sclerosis. This CDR3 contains 16 residues. V dropped 2 bases and J dropped 3; count of bases not matched to a gene: 8. Germline V gives CDR1 ENHRY, CDR2 SYGVKD. Profiling relied on immunoSEQ multiplex PCR, and the TCRdb table lists in-frame clones only, not all of them. This repertoire shows some 70,000 clones, about 91% found once; its top ten account for about 2.1%. Here the sequenced sample was peripheral blood, taken in the first trimester of pregnancy. This rearrangement joins TRBV10-3 to TRBJ1-2; the match to TRBD1 covers 8 bases. This sequence was found in a female donor with multiple sclerosis, enrolled in a pregnancy study. CDR3 in amino acids: CAISELRQGKDYGYTF. The CDR3 region has the DNA TGTGCCATCAGTGAGCTACGACAGGGGAAGGACTATGGCTACACCTTC.